Below, 17 T cell receptor beta chains from the same sample are listed, as sequenced in a study of T cell repertoires in cytomegalovirus infection. In TCRdb, the reads were re-called with MiXCR into one record per CDR3 protein. The sample contains 200,000 to 250,000 distinct CDR3 sequences, 35% to 40% of which appear only once. Their target antigens are unknown. The source material was CD8+ T cells from cultured PBMCs, sampled from culture after CMV antigen stimulation. These receptors came from a human donor in good health (CMV status not recorded). Some clones in this sample may be carry-over from other donors' samples.

The gene calls are TRBV7-8 and TRBJ2-3; a possible D gene is TRBD2 (6 bases). V gave up 5 bases and J gave up 0 bases, with 12 bases separating them. The germline V gene has CDR1 SGHVS and CDR2 FQNEAQ. The CDR3 consists of 15 residues. CDR3 nucleotide sequence: TGTGCCAGCAGCCCTACTAGCAGAAGCACAGATACGCAGTATTTT. Its translation: CASSPTSRSTDTQYF. The full variable domain, with the rest looked up from reference TRBV7-8 and TRBJ2-3, is GAGVSQSPRYKVAKRGQDVALRCDPISGHVSLFWYQQALGQGPEFLTYFQNEAQLDKSGLPSDRFFAERPEGSVSTLKIQRTQQEDSAVYLCASSPTSRSTDTQYFGPGTRLTVL.

This chain links TRBV7-2 with TRBJ1-1; a weak D match, TRBD1 (5 bases). V shed 1 base and J shed 4 bases, with 13 bases lying between them. Per the germline V gene, CDR1 is SGHTA and CDR2 is FQGNSA. The CDR3 is 15 residues long. The CDR3 here is CASSLGEGVATEAFF. CDR3 bases: TGTGCCAGCAGCTTAGGAGAAGGGGTAGCCACTGAAGCTTTCTTT.

V usage is TRBV6-1 and J usage is TRBJ1-3; D is unresolved. This CDR3 spans 17 amino acids. Trimming pared 0 bases from V and 2 bases from J, leaving 14 bases between. From germline, CDR1 is MNHNS and CDR2 SASEGT. The CDR3 DNA follows: TGTGCCAGCAGTGAAGCTATTCCTGACCTGACTGGAAACACCATATATTTT. Amino acids: CASSEAIPDLTGNTIYF.

V usage is TRBV7-4 and J usage is TRBJ1-1; a possible D gene is TRBD1 (5 bases). Trimming removed 7 bases from V and 2 bases from J, with 8 bases in between. The germline gives CDR1 SGHVT, CDR2 SQSDAQ. The CDR3 extends over 12 amino acids. The CDR3 coding sequence is TGTGCCAGCAAAGGGGCCAACACTGAAGCTTTCTTT. Translation: CASKGANTEAFF.

There are a few counts of this clonotype. The CDR3 spells CASSPDVRINEQFF. Written as DNA, the CDR3 is TGTGCCAGCAGCCCCGATGTCCGGATCAATGAGCAGTTCTTC. This chain links TRBV12-3 or TRBV12-4 with TRBJ2-1; no reliable D call. V lost 6 bases, J lost 6 bases, and 15 bases lay in between. The CDR3 runs to 14 residues.

J is TRBJ2-1 and V is TRBV7-6; 7 nucleotides match TRBD2. Losses at the gene ends were 5 bases for V and 3 bases for J; bases not matched to a gene: 10. Germline CDR1 reads SGHVS; CDR2 reads FNYEAQ. The CDR3 runs to 16 residues. CDR3 bases: TGTGCCAGCAGCCCCTCGCGCGGGAGAGGCTACAATGAGCAGTTCTTC. It specifies CASSPSRGRGYNEQFF.

This clonotype was seen repeatedly, ten times or more. J is TRBJ1-1 and V is TRBV7-9; weak D call: TRBD1 (5 bases). The CDR3 is made up of 13 amino acids. Trimming stripped 5 bases from V and 7 bases from J, with 14 bases between. Germline CDR1 SEHNR, CDR2 FQNEAQ (reference sequence). The CDR3 spells CASSPGLFDEAFF. In nucleotides, the CDR3 is TGTGCCAGCAGCCCGGGACTTTTCGATGAAGCTTTCTTT. Full variable domain (missing parts from reference TRBV7-9 and TRBJ1-1): DTGVSQNPRHKITKRGQNVTFRCDPISEHNRLYWYRQTLGQGPEFLTYFQNEAQLEKSRLLSDRFSAERPKGSFSTLEIQRTEQGDSAMYLCASSPGLFDEAFFGQGTRLTVV.

There are a few counts of this clonotype. The V gene is TRBV11-2, the J gene TRBJ2-7, with TRBD2 matching over 7 bases. The V and J ends lost 3 bases and 5 bases, in that order; junction bases with no gene match: 10. This CDR3 is 15 amino acids long. CDR1 is SGHAT, CDR2 FQNNGV, per germline. In DNA, the CDR3 is TGTGCCAGCAGCTTCTGGGGGGGAGGGCCGGACGAGCAGTACTTC. This translates into CASSFWGGGPDEQYF.

The gene calls are TRBV11-2 and TRBJ2-7; D not certain. The CDR3 runs 14 residues. V lost 2 bases and J 3 bases, leaving 11 bases between the germline ends. The germline CDR1 and CDR2 sequences are SGHAT and FQNNGV. The CDR3 here is CASSLIKGIYEQYF. Here the CDR3 DNA reads TGTGCCAGCAGCTTAATTAAAGGAATCTACGAGCAGTACTTC.

This clonotype has only a few counts. The genes are TRBV19 and TRBJ2-2; tentative D call: TRBD1 (5 bases). CDR1 is LNHDA, CDR2 SQIVND, per germline (reference sequence). Trimming removed 7 bases at V and 5 bases at J, with 14 bases between. This CDR3 spans 14 amino acids. The CDR3 bases are TGTGCCAGTACTCATAGGGGAACGACCGGGGAGCTGTTTTTT. It specifies CASTHRGTTGELFF. The full variable domain, rest sourced from reference TRBV19 and TRBJ2-2, is DGGITQSPKYLFRKEGQNVTLSCEQNLNHDAMYWYRQDPGQGLRLIYYSQIVNDFQKGDIAEGYSVSREKKESFPLTVTSAQKNPTAFYLCASTHRGTTGELFFGEGSRLTVL.

This clonotype has more than one count but fewer than ten. The chain joins TRBV4-2 to TRBJ1-2; D remains unclear. CDR1 is LGHNA, CDR2 YNFKEQ, per germline. The CDR3 contains 15 residues. V gave up 1 base and J gave up 2 bases, with 11 bases separating them. The CDR3 region has the DNA TGTGCCAGCAGCCAAGCCTTAACAGTGAACTATGGCTACACCTTC. Its protein product is CASSQALTVNYGYTF.

This clonotype was counted once. The chain links TRBV7-6 to TRBJ1-3; no firm D call. CDR3 length: 16 amino acids. V was clipped by 1 base and J by 4 bases, with 14 bases between them. Germline CDR1 reads SGHVS; CDR2 reads FNYEAQ. In DNA, the CDR3 is TGTGCCAGCAGCTTAGGGATCATGGGGTCCGGAAACACCATATATTTT. The encoded protein is CASSLGIMGSGNTIYF.

The rearrangement uses TRBV4-1 and TRBJ2-1; possible D gene TRBD2, 7 bases. Germline V gives CDR1 MGHRA, CDR2 YSYEKL. Trimming removed 3 bases at V and 4 bases at J, with 19 bases between. The CDR3 runs to 17 residues. The CDR3 spells CASSHRAGAGAYNEQFF. CDR3 nucleotides: TGCGCCAGCAGCCACAGGGCGGGGGCCGGAGCATACAATGAGCAGTTCTTC.

The chain joins TRBV6-5 to TRBJ1-2; TRBD1 matches at 7 bases. The CDR3 loop spans 13 amino acids. The J segment lost 4 bases and the V segment lost 5 bases, leaving 4 bases of the junction unmatched. From germline, CDR1 is MNHEY and CDR2 SVGAGI. CDR3 in DNA: TGTGCCAGCAGTCGGACAGGCCTCTATGGCTACACCTTC. It specifies CASSRTGLYGYTF.

This clonotype was seen only a few times. This chain links TRBV4-1 with TRBJ2-7; TRBD1 agrees at 9 bases. The germline gives CDR1 MGHRA, CDR2 YSYEKL. CDR3 length: 15 residues. Unmatched junction bases numbered 8, after V lost 5 bases and J lost 3 bases. CDR3 residues: CASSKGQGTRYEQYF. DNA of the CDR3: TGCGCCAGCAGCAAAGGACAGGGGACTCGCTACGAGCAGTACTTC.

The J gene is TRBJ2-2, the V gene TRBV20-1; TRBD2 matches at 12 bases. Germline V gives CDR1 DFQATT, CDR2 SNEGSKA (reference sequence). CDR3 length: 15 amino acids. J lost 5 bases, V lost 2 bases, and 3 bases had no gene match. The CDR3 nucleotides read TGCAGTGCTAGAACGCTAGCGGGAGGGACCGGGGAGCTGTTTTTT. This gives the protein CSARTLAGGTGELFF.

J is TRBJ1-2 and V is TRBV7-9; 11 positions agree with TRBD1. Looked up from germline, CDR1 is SEHNR and CDR2 is FQNEAQ (reference sequence). V was clipped by 4 bases and J by 7 bases; unmatched bases: 23. The CDR3 runs 20 residues. The CDR3 loop is CASSSTDGQGASPISGGYTF. The CDR3 DNA reads TGTGCCAGCAGCTCCACGGACGGACAGGGGGCTTCCCCTATTTCTGGTGGCTACACCTTC.